The 20 T cell receptor beta chains in this list originate from one sample, sequenced in a study of beta chain features in type 1 diabetes. Study-level findings and limits: Type 1 diabetes patients had moderately but significantly shorter TCRB CDR3s in all four CD4+ subsets.

Every isolated RNA sample was fully reverse transcribed, so sequencing captured expressed TCRB transcripts. Some clones are missing from TCRdb's copy, which holds only in-frame ones; the method was immunoSEQ multiplex PCR. The table has over 650,000 clones, more than 13% seen once. No antigen has been identified for these receptors. Sequencing used naive CD4+ T cells from blood. These receptors came from a man aged 18 to 29 with type 1 diabetes.

This chain links TRBV9 with TRBJ1-6, with D unresolved. Germline CDR1 reads SGDLS; CDR2 reads YYNGEE. The CDR3 has 12 residues. Between the trimmed V and J ends, which lost 4 bases and 13 bases, there was a span of 12 bases. This chain's CDR3 is CASSLPLGPLHF. The CDR3 DNA sequence: TGTGCCAGCAGCTTGCCGTTGGGTCCCCTCCACTTT.

A few counts support this clone. V usage is TRBV9 and J usage is TRBJ2-4, with D tentatively TRBD2 (6 bases). V was pared by 0 bases and J by 7 bases, with 14 bases between. The CDR3 runs to 15 residues. Germline CDR1 SGDLS, CDR2 YYNGEE. CDR3 DNA: TGTGCCAGCAGCGTAGATTCGGGGGAGTGGAACATTCAGTACTTC. Amino acid sequence: CASSVDSGEWNIQYF. Complete variable domain (other parts from reference TRBV9 and TRBJ2-4): DSGVTQTPKHLITATGQRVTLRCSPRSGDLSVYWYQQSLDQGLQFLIQYYNGEERAKGNILERFSAQQFPDLHSELNLSSLELGDSALYFCASSVDSGEWNIQYFGAGTRLSVL.

This clone turned up a few times. The rearrangement links TRBV28 to TRBJ1-6; unclear D gene. Trimming cost V 6 bases and J 4 bases, with 4 bases left between them. Per the germline V gene, CDR1 is MDHEN and CDR2 is SYDVKM. The CDR3 is 12 residues long. DNA of the CDR3: TGTGCCAGCAGCGTATATAATTCACCCCTCCACTTT. This encodes CASSVYNSPLHF.

This chain uses TRBV7-2 with TRBJ2-5; the D call may be TRBD1 or TRBD2 (6 bases each). Germline assignment: CDR1 SGHTA and CDR2 FQGNSA. The germline V and J ends were trimmed by 2 bases and 5 bases, with 9 bases remaining between them. CDR3 size: 13 residues. The CDR3 spells CASSLKGGETQYF. The CDR3 DNA reads as TGTGCCAGCAGCTTAAAGGGGGGTGAGACCCAGTACTTC.

There are a few counts of this clone. V is TRBV7-2 and J is TRBJ2-7, with D possibly TRBD1 on 6 matching bases. The CDR3 contains 15 residues. The V end lost 3 bases, the J end lost 4 bases, and 16 bases lay between the germline ends. From germline, CDR1 is SGHTA and CDR2 FQGNSA. CDR3 loop: CASSLSLGGAYEQYF. CDR3 sequence (DNA): TGTGCCAGCAGCTTGTCCCTAGGGGGAGCTTACGAGCAGTACTTC.

This clone was counted between two and nine times. The chain couples TRBV27 to TRBJ1-1; 10 bases are a match to TRBD1. The CDR3 consists of 18 residues. Trimming took 4 bases from V and 4 from J; bases not matched to a gene: 15. Germline V CDR1 and CDR2: MNHEY, SMNVEV (reference sequence). The DNA of the CDR3 is TGTGCCAGCAGTTCGCGTGCTTACGGGACAGGGGATAGCACTGAAGCTTTCTTT. Its translation: CASSSRAYGTGDSTEAFF.

The table lists this clone with a few counts. This chain connects TRBV5-1 to TRBJ2-6; D may correspond to TRBD1 or TRBD2 (5 bases each). CDR1 SGHRS and CDR2 YFSETQ come from the germline V gene. The CDR3 length is 17 residues. Trimming shortened V by 2 bases and J by 1 base, and 13 bases separated the two germline ends. The CDR3 DNA follows: TGCGCCAGCAGCTTAGGGACCGGGTTATCTGGGGCCAACGTCCTGACTTTC. Protein sequence: CASSLGTGLSGANVLTF.

The V call is TRBV7-9, the J call TRBJ1-2, with 7 bases that match TRBD1. The V segment lost 4 bases and the J segment 6 bases; nucleotides outside the gene matches: 8. The germline gives CDR1 SEHNR, CDR2 FQNEAQ (reference sequence). CDR3 length: 14 amino acids. CDR3 sequence: CASSSLEGANGYTF. CDR3 bases: TGTGCCAGCAGCTCCCTCGAGGGGGCGAATGGCTACACCTTC.

This clone was picked up a small number of times. The genes are TRBV30 and TRBJ1-4; D possibly corresponds to TRBD1 (5 bases). The CDR3 contains 17 residues. From germline, CDR1 is GTSNPN and CDR2 SVGIG (reference sequence). Trimming pared 3 bases from V and 5 bases from J, leaving 22 bases between. The DNA of the CDR3 is TGTGCCTGGAGCTTTCGGAGTATTAGCCAGGGAAATGAAAAACTGTTTTTT. It codes for CAWSFRSISQGNEKLFF.

The chain employs TRBV28 and TRBJ2-1; TRBD1 is a possible D gene (5 bases). Per the germline V gene, CDR1 is MDHEN and CDR2 is SYDVKM. V was trimmed by 1 base and J by 10 bases, leaving 17 bases between them. The length of the CDR3 is 15 residues. CDR3: CASSLSSPGRGEQFF. The CDR3, as DNA: TGTGCCAGCAGTTTATCGTCCCCAGGGCGAGGCGAGCAGTTCTTC.

This sequence joins TRBV4-2 and TRBJ1-1; perhaps TRBD1 as D (5 bases). The germline CDR1 and CDR2 sequences are LGHNA and YNFKEQ. CDR3 size: 14 residues. Trimming shortened V by 3 bases and J by 1 base, and 9 bases separated the two germline ends. The CDR3 sequence is CASSQGERNTEAFF. DNA for the CDR3: TGTGCCAGCAGCCAGGGGGAGAGGAACACTGAAGCTTTCTTT.

This clone showed up just a few times. The chain combines TRBV6-1 with TRBJ1-2, with D perhaps matching TRBD1 (6 bases). Trimming removed 0 bases at V and 5 bases at J, with 13 bases between. Germline loops: CDR1 MNHNS, CDR2 SASEGT. This CDR3 contains 15 residues. The CDR3 region has the DNA TGTGCCAGCAGTGAAGCGAACAGGGACGGTTATGGCTACACCTTC. Translating it yields CASSEANRDGYGYTF.

The V gene is TRBV25-1, the J gene TRBJ2-3; 9 nucleotides line up with TRBD1. The CDR3 extends over 15 amino acids. V shed 3 bases and J 4 bases; nucleotides not matched to a gene: 5. The germline gives CDR1 MGHDK, CDR2 SYGVNS. CDR3 protein: CASSDEQGASDTQYF. The CDR3 DNA sequence: TGTGCCAGCAGTGATGAACAGGGGGCGTCAGATACGCAGTATTTT.

The chain joins TRBV27 to TRBJ2-3; 11 nucleotides agree with TRBD2. Trimming removed 7 bases from V and 0 bases from J; junction bases left unmatched: 6. This CDR3 comprises 16 residues. Per the germline V gene, CDR1 is MNHEY and CDR2 is SMNVEV (reference sequence). In DNA, the CDR3 is TGTGCCAGCAAACCTTGGACTAGCGGGAGCACAGATACGCAGTATTTT. Protein sequence: CASKPWTSGSTDTQYF.

This clone came up a few times. This chain connects TRBV29-1 to TRBJ2-2, with TRBD2 matching 8 bases. This CDR3 region has 13 residues. Germline-derived CDR1 and CDR2 are SQVTM and ANQGSEA. Germline trimming cut 4 bases from V and 7 bases from J; bases unmatched to any gene: 5. The CDR3 protein is CSVGGGTGGELFF. DNA for the CDR3: TGCAGCGTTGGCGGGGGGACCGGCGGGGAGCTGTTTTTT.

The chain carries TRBV13 and TRBJ2-1, with 9 bases that match TRBD2. The V gene end was trimmed by 2 bases and the J gene end by 3 bases; junction bases not matched to a gene: 14. The CDR3 sequence is 19 residues long. Germline V lookup: CDR1 PRHDT, CDR2 FYEKMQ (reference sequence). CDR3 region: CASSLFAGGPGRSYNEQFF. The CDR3 DNA reads as TGTGCCAGCAGCTTATTTGCGGGAGGGCCCGGGAGGAGCTACAATGAGCAGTTCTTC. Full variable domain (missing parts from reference TRBV13 and TRBJ2-1): AAGVIQSPRHLIKEKRETATLKCYPIPRHDTVYWYQQGPGQDPQFLISFYEKMQSDKGSIPDRFSAQQFSDYHSELNMSSLELGDSALYFCASSLFAGGPGRSYNEQFFGPGTRLTVL.

The chain carries TRBV27 and TRBJ1-1; tentative D call: TRBD1 (5 bases). CDR1 MNHEY and CDR2 SMNVEV come from the germline V gene (reference sequence). Trimming removed 3 bases from V and 5 bases from J, with 16 bases in between. The CDR3 runs 15 residues. The chain's CDR3 is CASSLGSGRSTEAFF. The CDR3 DNA is TGTGCCAGCAGTTTGGGGTCGGGACGGTCGACTGAAGCTTTCTTT.

Comments on this clone: Distinct nucleotide sequences in the sample also encode this CDR3. V is TRBV29-1 and J is TRBJ2-7, with 7 bases aligning to TRBD1. J lost 2 bases, V lost 7 bases, and 11 bases had no gene match. CDR1 is SQVTM, CDR2 ANQGSEA, per germline. CDR3 length equals 14 residues. CDR3 in DNA: TGCAGCGCGCTCAGCCGGGACAGTGCCTACGAGCAGTACTTC. Amino acid sequence: CSALSRDSAYEQYF.

The V gene is TRBV28, the J gene TRBJ2-7; D is ambiguous. The length of the CDR3 is 14 residues. CDR1 and CDR2 from the germline V gene are MDHEN and SYDVKM. V lost 3 bases and J 0 bases, leaving 9 bases between the germline ends. The CDR3 nucleotides are TGTGCCAGCAGTTTGTCAGCTTTCTCCTACGAGCAGTACTTC. It codes for CASSLSAFSYEQYF.

The V call is TRBV7-6, the J call TRBJ2-1, with TRBD2 matching over 7 bases. The germline CDR1 and CDR2 sequences are SGHVS and FNYEAQ. The V gene end was trimmed by 0 bases and the J gene end by 6 bases; junction bases not matched to a gene: 14. The CDR3 covers 18 residues. The CDR3 region is CASSLAGGSGHFGNEQFF. For the CDR3, the DNA is TGTGCCAGCAGCTTAGCGGGGGGGAGCGGGCACTTCGGCAATGAGCAGTTCTTC.